This T cell receptor beta chain was sequenced for a study of a mutant IDH1 vaccine in newly diagnosed glioma. Overall study: Treated patients comprised about 62% males and around 40% females, mean age about 44 years.

Time point of the sample: baseline, week 1 (first vaccination visit). Sample treatment: pre-vaccination baseline after standard-of-care therapy. Tumors from donors were new WHO grade 3 or 4 IDH1-mutant astrocytomas with ATRX loss. Profiled with immunoSEQ multiplex PCR; TCRdb holds only in-frame clones, not every one. The table records tens of thousands of clones, roughly 80% of them present only once. In germline, CDR1 is ENHRY, CDR2 SYGVKD. Trimming left V 6 bases short and J 5 bases short, with 16 bases between. The CDR3 covers 14 residues. The sequencing here drew on PBMCs, taken from a glioma patient treated with radiotherapy, temozolomide or both. This clonotype was obtained from a woman aged 40 to 49 with glioma. This sequence joins TRBV10-3 and TRBJ2-5; tentative D call: TRBD1 (8 bases). CDR3 DNA sequence: TGTGCCATCAGCCGAGACAGGGGAGGGGAGACCCAGTACTTC. The encoded protein is CAISRDRGGETQYF.